This TCR beta chain was identified during a study of Tregs in tolerant kidney transplant recipients. Germline V gives CDR1 SGHTA, CDR2 FQGNSA. The V gene lost 1 base and the J gene lost 3 bases, with 16 bases spanning the gap. The CDR3 covers 16 residues. The assay was immunoSEQ multiplex PCR, and TCRdb's table has in-frame clones only and misses some. The table has roughly 250,000 clones, around 82% seen once. The rearrangement links TRBV7-2 to TRBJ2-7; the D call may be TRBD1 or TRBD2 (5 bases each). The receptor was isolated from a human donor in good health. Input material: CD4+ T cells from blood. As DNA, the CDR3 is TGTGCCAGCAGCTTAGGAGGGGCTAGCAACATCTACGAGCAGTACTTC. Protein sequence: CASSLGGASNIYEQYF.